This entry describes one T cell receptor beta chain. This specimen comes from a study of T cells after somatic rescue of genetic block. The CDR3 spans 13 residues. V dropped 2 bases and J dropped 3; count of bases not matched to a gene: 1. Germline V CDR1 and CDR2: SGHRS, YFSETQ. TCRdb's table, derived via immunoSEQ multiplex PCR, lists solely in-frame clones and lacks some. The sample contains more than 14,000 clones, around 70% of which appear only once. The sample comprised peripheral blood mononuclear cells (PBMCs). The rearrangement links TRBV5-1 to TRBJ2-7, with TRBD2 matching over 8 bases. This receptor was taken from a boy younger than 18. As DNA, the CDR3 is TGCGCCAGCAGCTTCGGGGGGGTCTACGAGCAGTACTTC. Residues: CASSFGGVYEQYF.